One and the same sample provided the 24 T cell receptor beta chains below, sequenced in a study of blood T cell repertoires in COVID-19. The assay was immunoSEQ multiplex PCR, and TCRdb's table has in-frame clones only and misses some. The table records about 120,000 clones, about four fifths of them present only once. Sequencing input: peripheral blood. The source of these receptors is a man aged 55 to 70 with acute or convalescent COVID-19.

The rearrangement uses TRBV30 and TRBJ1-2; D gene ambiguous. Per germline, CDR1 GTSNPN and CDR2 SVGIG (reference sequence). V lost 1 base and J lost 3, with 3 bases in between. The CDR3 sequence is 11 residues long. CDR3 sequence reads: CAWSADYGYTF. Written as DNA, the CDR3 is TGTGCCTGGAGTGCAGACTATGGCTACACCTTC.

The chain combines TRBV5-1 with TRBJ1-1, with TRBD1 as a possible D gene (5 bases). Looked up from germline, CDR1 is SGHRS and CDR2 is YFSETQ. This CDR3 region has 14 residues. Trimming removed 7 bases at V and 7 bases at J, with 20 bases between. CDR3 region: CASQSGGLSFEAFF. The CDR3, as DNA: TGCGCCAGCCAATCCGGGGGATTATCCTTTGAAGCTTTCTTT.

The chain recombines TRBV11-3 with TRBJ2-3, with 7 bases lining up with TRBD2. Germline V gene sequence: CDR1 SGHNT, CDR2 YENEEA. This CDR3 is built from 16 residues. The ends lost 0 bases at V and 6 bases at J; junction bases unmatched: 9. The CDR3 is CASSLDGRHAADTQYF. The CDR3 nucleotides read TGTGCCAGCAGCTTAGACGGGAGGCACGCCGCGGATACGCAGTATTTT. The complete variable domain, with remaining parts taken from reference TRBV11-3 and TRBJ2-3, reads EAGVVQSPRYKIIEKKQPVAFWCNPISGHNTLYWYLQNLGQGPELLIRYENEEAVDDSQLPKDRFSAERLKGVDSTLKIQPAELGDSAVYLCASSLDGRHAADTQYFGPGTRLTVL.

This sequence joins TRBV19 and TRBJ2-1; D gene ambiguous. Germline V CDR1 and CDR2: LNHDA, SQIVND (reference sequence). Trimming removed 3 bases from V and 8 bases from J, with 20 bases in between. This CDR3 comprises 16 residues. The CDR3 is CASSMGRVRVIDEQFF. As DNA, the CDR3 is TGTGCCAGTAGTATGGGTCGGGTTCGGGTAATCGATGAGCAGTTCTTC. Filled out from reference TRBV19 and TRBJ2-1, the complete variable domain reads DGGITQSPKYLFRKEGQNVTLSCEQNLNHDAMYWYRQDPGQGLRLIYYSQIVNDFQKGDIAEGYSVSREKKESFPLTVTSAQKNPTAFYLCASSMGRVRVIDEQFFGPGTRLTVL.

V is TRBV19 and J is TRBJ2-4; 10 bases line up with TRBD2. The CDR3 totals 16 residues. The germline CDR1 and CDR2 sequences are LNHDA and SQIVND (reference sequence). V lost 3 bases to trimming and J lost 9 bases; unmatched junction nucleotides: 11. The CDR3 region is CASSIPSGRASGIQYF. In DNA form, the CDR3 reads TGTGCCAGTAGTATCCCGAGCGGGAGGGCTTCTGGCATTCAGTACTTC.

This rearrangement joins TRBV27 to TRBJ2-7, with D uncertain. The CDR3 is 15 amino acids. Looked up from germline, CDR1 is MNHEY and CDR2 is SMNVEV (reference sequence). V dropped 5 bases and J dropped 0 bases, with 14 bases sitting between them. CDR3 DNA sequence: TGTGCCAGCAGTCCCAGGCCACACAGCTCCTACGAGCAGTACTTC. It yields the protein CASSPRPHSSYEQYF.

The rearrangement uses TRBV5-1 and TRBJ2-1; TRBD2 aligns across 9 bases. Germline V gives CDR1 SGHRS, CDR2 YFSETQ. The CDR3 covers 15 residues. The V gene end was trimmed by 4 bases and the J gene end by 4 bases; junction bases not matched to a gene: 6. The CDR3 sequence is CASSGGTSLYNEQFF. The CDR3 nucleotides are TGCGCCAGCAGCGGTGGGACTAGCCTGTACAATGAGCAGTTCTTC.

This clone occurred once. The rearrangement joins TRBV24-1 to TRBJ2-2; TRBD2 agrees at 12 bases. The V and J ends lost 9 bases and 6 bases, in that order; junction bases with no gene match: 4. The V gene's germline CDR1 is KGHDR and CDR2 SFDVKD. The CDR3 runs 14 residues. CDR3 protein: CATRASGRAGELFF. Here the CDR3 DNA reads TGTGCCACCCGGGCTAGCGGGAGGGCCGGGGAGCTGTTTTTT.

For the CDR3, the DNA is TGTGCCAGCAGTCCGACAGACAGGGACGGCTACACCTTC. Translated, it gives CASSPTDRDGYTF. The V and J genes are TRBV28 and TRBJ1-2; 7 positions agree with TRBD1. Germline V lookup: CDR1 MDHEN, CDR2 SYDVKM. The CDR3 extends over 13 amino acids. V gave up 5 bases and J gave up 8 bases; unmatched junction bases: 8.

The chain employs TRBV19 and TRBJ2-7, with 12 bases lining up with TRBD2. The CDR3 covers 15 residues. Germline CDR1 is LNHDA and CDR2 is SQIVND (reference sequence). Unmatched junction bases numbered 4, after V lost 3 bases and J lost 4 bases. The CDR3 sequence: CASSMTSGSEYEQYF. The CDR3 DNA follows: TGTGCCAGTAGTATGACTAGCGGGAGTGAGTACGAGCAGTACTTC.

The chain has TRBV27 and TRBJ1-3, with 7 bases fitting TRBD1. V was clipped by 7 bases and J by 0 bases; unmatched bases: 6. Germline V gene data show CDR1 as MNHEY and CDR2 as SMNVEV (reference sequence). The CDR3 has 15 amino acids. DNA of the CDR3: TGTGCCAGCAAGATAACAGGGGTCTCTGGAAACACCATATATTTT. It encodes CASKITGVSGNTIYF.

The gene calls are TRBV12-3 or TRBV12-4 and TRBJ1-2; no reliable D call. Trimming left V 6 bases short and J 6 bases short, with 14 bases between. There are 13 residues in the CDR3. The CDR3 reads CASSQTGIDGYTF. CDR3 DNA: TGTGCCAGCAGCCAGACGGGGATCGATGGCTACACCTTC.

The chain carries TRBV5-1 and TRBJ2-7; maybe TRBD2 (7 bases). The CDR3 runs to 15 residues. Germline-derived CDR1 and CDR2 are SGHRS and YFSETQ. V lost 4 bases to trimming and J lost 3 bases, with 17 bases between them. The CDR3 region is CASSPQGGGNYEQYF. CDR3 DNA: TGCGCCAGCAGCCCCCAAGGGGGGGGCAACTACGAGCAGTACTTC.

The chain links TRBV11-3 to TRBJ1-1; no firm D call. V gave up 5 bases and J gave up 2 bases, with 6 bases separating them. CDR1 and CDR2 from the germline V gene are SGHNT and YENEEA. The CDR3 is 12 residues long. The CDR3 protein is CASSHSNTEAFF. The CDR3 DNA sequence: TGTGCCAGCAGCCACAGCAACACTGAAGCTTTCTTT.

This clone was seen only a few times. This chain connects TRBV19 to TRBJ1-1, with 9 bases identical to TRBD1. There are 15 residues in the CDR3. From germline, CDR1 is LNHDA and CDR2 SQIVND (reference sequence). V lost 6 bases to trimming and J lost 7 bases; unmatched junction nucleotides: 12. The CDR3 sequence is CASRENRGRGGEAFF. The DNA for the CDR3 is TGTGCCAGTAGGGAAAACAGGGGGCGCGGTGGTGAAGCTTTCTTT.

The genes are TRBV2 and TRBJ1-5; tentative D call: TRBD1 (6 bases). CDR1 is SNHLY, CDR2 FYNNEI, per germline. The CDR3 sequence is 15 residues long. Trimming cost V 3 bases and J 3 bases, with 12 bases left between them. The CDR3: CASSEDSPTNQPQHF. The CDR3 region has the DNA TGTGCCAGCAGTGAGGACAGCCCCACCAATCAGCCCCAGCATTTT.

The chain has TRBV29-1 and TRBJ2-7; tentative D call: TRBD1 (9 bases). V lost 5 bases and J 2 bases, leaving 25 bases between the germline ends. CDR1 SQVTM and CDR2 ANQGSEA come from the germline V gene. The length of the CDR3 is 17 residues. The CDR3 sequence: CSVSDRGETSATYEQYF. The CDR3 DNA reads TGCAGCGTTTCGGACAGGGGAGAGACTAGCGCAACCTACGAGCAGTACTTC.

This clone was detected a few times. This chain uses TRBV19 with TRBJ1-2; D might be TRBD1 (6 bases). Per the germline V gene, CDR1 is LNHDA and CDR2 is SQIVND (reference sequence). This CDR3 region has 15 residues. Trimming removed 3 bases from V and 2 bases from J, with 13 bases in between. The CDR3 loop reads CASSITGLSNYGYTF. As DNA, the CDR3 is TGTGCCAGTAGTATCACAGGGCTAAGCAACTATGGCTACACCTTC.

The chain employs TRBV7-9 and TRBJ1-6, with TRBD1 as a possible D gene (5 bases). The CDR3 is made up of 18 amino acids. V was clipped by 0 bases and J by 0 bases, with 12 bases between them. Germline V gene sequence: CDR1 SEHNR, CDR2 FQNEAQ (reference sequence). This chain's CDR3 is CASSLADSSYSYNSPLHF. CDR3 bases: TGTGCCAGCAGCTTAGCTGACAGCTCCTACTCCTATAATTCACCCCTCCACTTT. Full variable domain (rest looked up from reference TRBV7-9 and TRBJ1-6): DTGVSQNPRHKITKRGQNVTFRCDPISEHNRLYWYRQTLGQGPEFLTYFQNEAQLEKSRLLSDRFSAERPKGSFSTLEIQRTEQGDSAMYLCASSLADSSYSYNSPLHFGNGTRLTVT.

This clone was counted only a few times. V is TRBV10-1 and J is TRBJ1-5; 8 positions match TRBD1. The CDR3 contains 16 residues. CDR1 is WNHNN and CDR2 is SYGVQD in the germline V gene (reference sequence). Trimming cost V 7 bases and J 4 bases; bases outside gene matches: 12. Written as DNA, the CDR3 is TGCGCCAGCAAACCGTCGAAGGGACAGGAAAATCAGCCCCAGCATTTT. Translated: CASKPSKGQENQPQHF.

The rearrangement joins TRBV7-3 to TRBJ1-6; D is ambiguous. This CDR3 has 14 residues. Germline-derived CDR1 and CDR2 are SGHTA and FQGTGA. The ends were cut back, 4 bases at V and 13 bases at J, with 17 bases in the middle. CDR3 sequence (DNA): TGTGCCAGCAGCTCGACCGGGTCGCAAAGCCCCCTCCACTTT. Protein sequence: CASSSTGSQSPLHF.

The chain has TRBV19 and TRBJ1-5, with D possibly being TRBD1 (6 bases). CDR1 is LNHDA and CDR2 is SQIVND in the germline V gene (reference sequence). V was cut by 6 bases and J by 4 bases, with 16 bases left in between. CDR3 length equals 15 residues. CDR3: CASREGGGVNQPQHF. The CDR3 region has the DNA TGTGCCAGTAGAGAGGGGGGGGGCGTTAATCAGCCCCAGCATTTT.

This chain links TRBV18 with TRBJ2-2; no definite D call. Germline-derived CDR1 and CDR2 are KGHSH and LQKENI. Trimming removed 6 bases from V and 2 bases from J, with 10 bases in between. The CDR3 is made up of 14 amino acids. Written as DNA, the CDR3 is TGTGCCAGCTCCCCCCTACTCAACACCGGGGAGCTGTTTTTT. Protein: CASSPLLNTGELFF.

The CDR3 region has the DNA TGTGCCAGCAGCTTCGGGCTAGCGGGACGCAATGAGCAGTTCTTC. It yields the protein CASSFGLAGRNEQFF. This chain uses TRBV7-9 with TRBJ2-1; 9 positions agree with TRBD2. The V segment lost 3 bases and the J segment 6 bases; nucleotides outside the gene matches: 6. Per germline, CDR1 SEHNR and CDR2 FQNEAQ (reference sequence). The CDR3 runs 15 residues.